This TCR beta chain stems from a study of vaccination and CD4 T cells after COVID-19. Overall study: Samples were taken after vaccination, a median of approximately 73 days after dose two, with a range of 14 to 241. Each control was exposed to a CEFX pool, an HIV-1 Nef pool, or no peptide at all. Stimulation used overlapping spike peptides from SARS-CoV-2, HCoV-NL63, HCoV-OC43 and HCoV-229E.

V shed 6 bases and J shed 8 bases, with 11 bases lying between them. The CDR3 length is 12 residues. CDR1 MNHEY and CDR2 SMNVEV come from the germline V gene (reference sequence). Treatment denoted: roughly ten-day PBMC culture with coronavirus spike peptide pools or control peptides (ViraFEST assay). Sequenced with the Oncomine TCR Beta short-read assay was DNA taken from cultured CD4+ T cells. TCRdb passed the PCR reads through MiXCR, listing each CDR3 protein once. The sample yields 13,000 or so distinct CDR3 sequences, about 50% seen once. Whole-study findings and limits: Convalescent patients saw a median about 86% of their reactive clones show up only after vaccination.

As regards this clonotype: Its antigen is undetermined.

The specimen sequenced was CD4+ T cells from blood, cultured in vitro. The source of this sequence is a human donor who had recovered from COVID-19. The gene calls are TRBV27 and TRBJ1-5, with D perhaps TRBD1 (6 bases). The CDR3 DNA reads as TGTGCCAGCAGCCCCCCAGGGGAGCCCCAGCATTTT. As protein: CASSPPGEPQHF.